This is a list of T cell receptor beta chains from one sample in a study of blood T cells in healthy people across ages. TCRdb reprocessed the 5' RACE reads via MiXCR and lists one record per CDR3 protein. Found here are some 930,000 distinct CDR3 sequences, about 29% of them singletons; the top ten hold 9.5% to 13%. Separately, the same data were catalogued under a study of T cells of mothers and their children.

Specimen: blood. The source is a woman aged 40 to 50 in good health. Each CDR3 is given with its conserved first and last residue. Each record gives: J gene, V gene, CDR3 length, clone size, D gene, CDR3 protein, CDR3 DNA. D genes are given only for firm matches. A clone size is listed for some rows: how often the clone was seen (once, few, many), or a class if it is expanded.

TRBJ1-2 | TRBV19 | 13 | - | - | CASSIGFNYGYTF | TGTGCCAGTAGTATTGGATTTAACTATGGCTACACCTTC
TRBJ2-5 | TRBV10-3 | 17 | - | TRBD2 | CAIKPGSSREVSETQYF | TGTGCCATCAAGCCGGGGTCGTCGCGGGAGGTCTCGGAGACCCAGTACTTC
TRBJ2-1 | TRBV18 | 15 | many | - | CASSPPAQASNEQFF | TGTGCCAGCTCACCACCGGCGCAGGCGAGTAATGAGCAGTTCTTC
TRBJ1-2 | TRBV5-1 | 16 | many | TRBD1 | CASSGGTETFNYGYTF | TGCGCCAGCAGCGGAGGGACAGAGACGTTCAACTATGGCTACACCTTC
TRBJ2-5 | TRBV11-2 | 13 | - | - | CASLHDREETQYF | TGTGCCAGCCTCCACGATCGAGAAGAGACCCAGTACTTC
TRBJ1-1 | TRBV6-5 | 15 | - | - | CASSYEYGGGTEAFF | TGTGCCAGCAGTTACGAATATGGGGGTGGCACTGAAGCTTTCTTT
TRBJ2-1 | TRBV4-1 | 16 | many | TRBD2 | CASSSLGRGARNEQFF | TGCGCCAGCAGCTCCTTGGGGCGGGGGGCTAGGAATGAGCAGTTCTTC
TRBJ1-2 | TRBV7-3 | 14 | - | TRBD1 | CASSPTGGAYGYTF | TGTGCCAGCAGCCCGACAGGGGGGGCCTATGGCTACACCTTC
TRBJ2-3 | TRBV12-3/TRBV12-4 | 16 | - | - | CASSYGRKPPTDTQYF | TGTGCCAGCAGTTACGGGCGGAAGCCCCCCACAGATACGCAGTATTTT
TRBJ1-5 | TRBV12-3/TRBV12-4 | 15 | few | - | CASSPRTGPNQPQHF | TGTGCCAGCAGCCCCCGGACGGGGCCTAATCAGCCCCAGCATTTT
TRBJ2-3 | TRBV7-2 | 16 | - | TRBD2 | CASSPLGLAGADTQYF | TGTGCCAGCAGCCCCCTGGGACTAGCGGGGGCAGATACGCAGTATTTT
TRBJ1-1 | TRBV7-9 | 14 | - | - | CASSFSNRNTEAFF | TGTGCCAGCAGCTTTAGTAACCGGAACACTGAAGCTTTCTTT
TRBJ2-1 | TRBV28 | 15 | - | TRBD2 | CAGSPAAGGNNEQFF | TGTGCCGGCAGTCCCGCAGCGGGGGGTAACAATGAGCAGTTCTTC
TRBJ2-3 | TRBV7-2 | 15 | - | TRBD2 | CASSLAGGGTEAQYF | TGTGCCAGCAGCTTGGCGGGGGGGGGCACTGAGGCGCAGTATTTT
TRBJ2-2 | TRBV20-1 | 12 | once | - | CSAPRNTGELFF | TGCAGTGCTCCCAGAAACACCGGGGAGCTGTTTTTT
TRBJ1-2 | TRBV7-9 | 16 | few | TRBD1 | CASSSEQGIANYGYTF | TGTGCCAGCAGCTCAGAACAGGGGATAGCTAACTATGGCTACACCTTC
TRBJ2-3 | TRBV5-1 | 16 | few | - | CASSLSGGGSTDTQYF | TGCGCCAGCAGCCTCTCGGGGGGCGGAAGCACAGATACGCAGTATTTT
TRBJ2-7 | TRBV4-3 | 16 | - | TRBD1 | CASSQDRGQGKHEQYF | TGCGCCAGCAGCCAAGATAGAGGACAGGGGAAGCACGAGCAGTACTTC
TRBJ1-1 | TRBV11-2 | 14 | few | TRBD1 | CASSPLGQNIEAFF | TGTGCCAGCAGCCCCTTGGGACAGAACATTGAAGCTTTCTTT
TRBJ1-2 | TRBV28 | 15 | - | TRBD1 | CASSLTRDREKGYTF | TGTGCCAGCAGTTTAACTCGGGACAGGGAGAAAGGCTACACCTTC
TRBJ1-5 | TRBV12-3/TRBV12-4 | 14 | few | - | CASSLQVGNQPQHF | TGTGCCAGCAGTTTACAGGTCGGGAATCAGCCCCAGCATTTT
TRBJ2-2 | TRBV7-9 | 15 | - | TRBD1 | CASSVRTGGGGELFF | TGTGCCAGCAGCGTAAGGACAGGGGGCGGCGGGGAGCTGTTTTTT
TRBJ2-1 | TRBV18 | 15 | few | - | CASSPVTGNWNEQFF | TGTGCCAGCTCACCAGTCACAGGGAATTGGAATGAGCAGTTCTTC
TRBJ2-1 | TRBV7-2 | 16 | many | TRBD2 | CASSPGTSGGQGEQFF | TGTGCCAGCAGCCCCGGGACTAGCGGGGGCCAGGGGGAGCAGTTCTTC
TRBJ2-1 | TRBV7-2 | 13 | - | - | CASRPGGINEQFF | TGTGCCAGCAGACCCGGGGGTATCAATGAGCAGTTCTTC
TRBJ2-6 | TRBV12-3/TRBV12-4 | 16 | - | - | CASSSRAGAGANVLIF | TGTGCCAGCAGCTCAAGGGCAGGGGCTGGGGCCAACGTCCTGATTTTC
TRBJ2-5 | TRBV4-1 | 17 | few | TRBD2 | CASSQDPGGGAGETQYF | TGCGCCAGCAGCCAAGATCCGGGCGGGGGGGCCGGAGAGACCCAGTACTTC
TRBJ1-4 | TRBV28 | 15 | few | TRBD1 | CASGTQGNRGEKLFF | TGTGCCAGCGGGACACAGGGGAATCGTGGTGAAAAACTGTTTTTT
TRBJ1-1 | TRBV7-9 | 17 | - | TRBD1 | CASSLAQGTGYFTEAFF | TGTGCCAGCAGCTTAGCGCAGGGGACAGGGTATTTCACTGAAGCTTTCTTT
TRBJ1-1 | TRBV5-1 | 13 | - | - | CASSSDGGTEAFF | TGCGCCAGCAGCTCAGACGGGGGGACTGAAGCTTTCTTT
TRBJ1-3 | TRBV7-2 | 15 | - | - | CASSLQQGGGNTIYF | TGTGCCAGCAGCTTACAACAGGGCGGTGGAAACACCATATATTTT
TRBJ2-1 | TRBV11-3 | 14 | once | - | CASSLDGQYNEQFF | TGTGCCAGCAGCTTAGATGGACAGTACAATGAGCAGTTCTTC
TRBJ2-1 | TRBV28 | 14 | few | - | CALGWAGGGNEQFF | TGTGCCCTGGGGTGGGCAGGGGGAGGAAATGAGCAGTTCTTC
TRBJ1-5 | TRBV4-1 | 16 | few | - | CASSQLGAIGNQPQHF | TGCGCCAGCAGCCAATTGGGGGCGATAGGCAATCAGCCCCAGCATTTT
TRBJ1-3 | TRBV3-1 | 14 | once | - | CASSQGNSGNTIYF | TGTGCCAGCAGCCAAGGAAACTCTGGAAACACCATATATTTT